This TCR beta chain is from a study of blood T cell repertoires in COVID-19. Study at large: Nucleic acid was either cDNA or gDNA, and it came from T cells, B-cell-depleted T cells, or PBMCs.

Original processing methods: It was from reference gene primer amplification that nucleated cell counts were estimated. The method was immunoSEQ multiplex PCR; TCRdb's version includes in-frame clones alone and lacks a portion of them. V and J calls and clone size come straight from that table; D and trimming were deduced from the DNA. The sample has under 250,000 clones; about 80% are singletons. Germline V gene lookup returns CDR1 SGHDN and CDR2 FVKESK. The CDR3 is 16 residues long. The V end was cut by 4 bases, the J end by 3 bases, with 16 bases between. Only one count was recorded for this clone.

The clonotype originates from a man aged 30-40 years who had recovered from COVID-19. Sequences were obtained from peripheral blood. The gene calls are TRBV14 and TRBJ1-3, with D tentatively TRBD1 (6 bases). CDR3 DNA sequence: TGTGCCAGCAGCCCCCTCGGGGGGCTAAGTGGAAACACCATATATTTT. Amino acids: CASSPLGGLSGNTIYF.